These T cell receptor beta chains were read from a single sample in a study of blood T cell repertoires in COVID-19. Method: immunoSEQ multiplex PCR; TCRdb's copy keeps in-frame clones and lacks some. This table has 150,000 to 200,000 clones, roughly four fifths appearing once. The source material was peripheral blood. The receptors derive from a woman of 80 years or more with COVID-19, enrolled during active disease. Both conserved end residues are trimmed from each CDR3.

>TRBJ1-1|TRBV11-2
ASSPQPRGTEAF
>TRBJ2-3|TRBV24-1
ATSDLGGWDTQY
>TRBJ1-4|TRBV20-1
SASGGTVFEKLF
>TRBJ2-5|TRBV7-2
ASSPHIAVPGTQY
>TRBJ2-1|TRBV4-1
ASSQDLYTSGRNNEQF
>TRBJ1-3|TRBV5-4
ASRGTGGESGNTIY
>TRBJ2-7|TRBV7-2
ASSLSGGAPYEQY
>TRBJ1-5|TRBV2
ASSADRVYQPQH
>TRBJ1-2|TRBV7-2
ASSLTGGGREGYT
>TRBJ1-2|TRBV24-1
ATSGGTVGTGYT
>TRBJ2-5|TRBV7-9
ASGGNYQETQY
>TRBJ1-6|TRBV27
ASSFRQDNSPLH
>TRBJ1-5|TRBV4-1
ASSRTGGTQPQH
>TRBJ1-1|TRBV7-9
ASSKDTLGAEAF
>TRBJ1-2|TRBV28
ASSPGLGYT
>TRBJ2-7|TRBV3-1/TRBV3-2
ASSQEGRDREGSYEQY
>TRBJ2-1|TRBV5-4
ASSLAASGNEQF
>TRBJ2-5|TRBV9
ASSVAGTGAQETQY
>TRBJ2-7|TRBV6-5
ASSRTGPIHEQY
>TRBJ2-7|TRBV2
ASSDRYYEQY
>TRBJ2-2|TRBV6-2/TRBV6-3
ASSWGPLINTGELF
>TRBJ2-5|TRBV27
ASSHRGGDETQY
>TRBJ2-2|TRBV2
ASSPWHQDTGELF
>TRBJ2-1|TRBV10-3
AIARTPGLAGPPSYNEQF
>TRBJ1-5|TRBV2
ASDRRLNQPQH
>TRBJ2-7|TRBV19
ASRDPGQGSYRQY
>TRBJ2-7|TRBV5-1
ASSLEHSNLGEQY
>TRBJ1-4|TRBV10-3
AIRAGTANEKLF
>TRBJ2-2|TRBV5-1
ASSGLSNTGELF
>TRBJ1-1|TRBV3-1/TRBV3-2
ASKPQGNEAF
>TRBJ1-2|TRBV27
ASSPIDRGRYGYT
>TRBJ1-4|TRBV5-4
ASSPGAGATNEKLF
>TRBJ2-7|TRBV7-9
ASSSSYFYEQY
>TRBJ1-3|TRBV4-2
ASSQTGSSGNTIY
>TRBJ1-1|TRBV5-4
ASSLGRQGHTEAF
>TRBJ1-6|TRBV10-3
AIKGQGVQSPLH
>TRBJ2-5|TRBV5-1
ASSLGQGQETQY
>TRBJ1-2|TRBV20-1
SAVQIYGYT
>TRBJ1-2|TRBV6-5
ASKLWGDYGYT
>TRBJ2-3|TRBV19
ASSIGTGYSTDTQY
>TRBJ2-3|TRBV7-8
ASSLVGGLAAYSTDTQY
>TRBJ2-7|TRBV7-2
ASSRDFFSSYEQY
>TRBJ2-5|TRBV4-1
ASSQFADRPQETQY
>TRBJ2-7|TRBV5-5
ASRIAGGYEQY
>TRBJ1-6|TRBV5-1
ASSLGGWNSPLH
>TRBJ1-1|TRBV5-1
ASSLGDNRMNTEAF
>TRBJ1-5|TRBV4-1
ASSQAGQGESSNQPQH
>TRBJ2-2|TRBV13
ASSLGLEASGDLNTGELF